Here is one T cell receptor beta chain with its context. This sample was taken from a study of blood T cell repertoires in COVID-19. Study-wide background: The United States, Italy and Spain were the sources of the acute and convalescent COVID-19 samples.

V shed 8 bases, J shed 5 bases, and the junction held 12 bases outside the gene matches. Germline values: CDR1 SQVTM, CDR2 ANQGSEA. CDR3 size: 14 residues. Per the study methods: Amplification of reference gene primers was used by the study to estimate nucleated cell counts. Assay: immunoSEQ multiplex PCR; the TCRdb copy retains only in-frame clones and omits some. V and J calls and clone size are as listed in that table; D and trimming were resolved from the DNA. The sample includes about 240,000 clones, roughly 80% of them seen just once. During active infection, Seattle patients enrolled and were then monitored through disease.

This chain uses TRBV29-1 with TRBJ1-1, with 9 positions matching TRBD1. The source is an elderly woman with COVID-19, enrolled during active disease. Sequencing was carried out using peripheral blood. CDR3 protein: CSTMDRGGPTEAFF. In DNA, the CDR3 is TGCAGCACCATGGACAGGGGAGGGCCAACTGAAGCTTTCTTT.